The rows below give T cell receptor beta chains drawn from one sample of a study of blood T cell repertoires in COVID-19. Sequenced by immunoSEQ multiplex PCR; TCRdb stores in-frame clones only, minus some. Of fewer than 500,000 clones in the sample, 75% to 90% were seen once. The sample comprised PBMCs or T cells enriched from blood (not recorded which). These receptors were collected from a man aged 25-45 years who had recovered from COVID-19. Both conserved end residues are part of each CDR3. The D gene is left open where the match is weak. A clone size is listed for some rows: how often the clone was seen (once, few, many), or a class if it is expanded.

-,TRBD2,TRBV5-1,TRBJ2-7,TGCGCCAGCAGCTGGGGCCAGGGCGGCGGGAGTTTCGGCGAGCAGTACTTC,CASSWGQGGGSFGEQYF
-,-,TRBV30,TRBJ1-1,TGTGCCTGGAGTACCTGGGGGGAAAAAGCTTTCTTT,CAWSTWGEKAFF
-,TRBD2,TRBV28,TRBJ2-4,TGTGCCAGCAGCCGGTGGGGTAGCGGGAATACCAAAAACATTCAGTACTTC,CASSRWGSGNTKNIQYF
few,-,TRBV15,TRBJ1-1,TGTGCCACCAGCAGAGACAGGGGGAACACTGAAGCTTTCTTT,CATSRDRGNTEAFF
-,TRBD1,TRBV5-1,TRBJ1-3,TGCGCCAGCAGCTTGGGGGGACAGTCGGCGGGGAGGACCATATATTTT,CASSLGGQSAGRTIYF
-,-,TRBV29-1,TRBJ1-1,TGCGTTGGGAGAAACACTGAAGCTTTCTTT,CVGRNTEAFF
-,TRBD1,TRBV28,TRBJ1-5,TGTGCCAGCAGACACACAGGGGTGCAGCCCCAGCATTTT,CASRHTGVQPQHF
-,-,TRBV29-1,TRBJ2-1,TGCAGCGTTCTGACTCGGGATAGTTTCTTC,CSVLTRDSFF
-,-,TRBV12-3/TRBV12-4,TRBJ1-2,TGTGCCAGCAGTTCAGACACCGACTATGGCTACACCTTC,CASSSDTDYGYTF
-,TRBD1,TRBV19,TRBJ2-7,TGTGCCAGTAGTATGTCACAGGGGGGATTCTACGAGCAGTACTTC,CASSMSQGGFYEQYF
-,TRBD2,TRBV10-2,TRBJ2-1,TGCGCCAGCAGTGAGCCGGGACTAGCAAGTGAGCAGTTCTTC,CASSEPGLASEQFF
-,TRBD2,TRBV7-6,TRBJ2-7,TGTGCCAGCAGCTTAAGGGCTAGCGGGAGGGGGGCCTTCTACGAGCAGTACTTC,CASSLRASGRGAFYEQYF
-,-,TRBV10-2,TRBJ1-1,TGCGCCACCCTGCCCGTTGGCATCTCGAACACTGAAGCTTTCTTT,CATLPVGISNTEAFF
-,TRBD1,TRBV27,TRBJ2-7,TGTGCCAGCAGATTGACAGGGGCGAGCTCCTACGAGCAGTACTTC,CASRLTGASSYEQYF
-,TRBD1,TRBV6-5,TRBJ1-1,TGTGCCAGCTCGACAGGGGTCACTGAAGCTTTCTTT,CASSTGVTEAFF
-,TRBD1,TRBV4-1,TRBJ1-5,TGCGCCAGCAGCCAGATTGAACGGACAGGTCAGCATTTT,CASSQIERTGQHF
-,TRBD1,TRBV6-5,TRBJ1-3,TGTGCCAGCACCCCGACAGGGGGTGGAAACACCATATATTTT,CASTPTGGGNTIYF
few,-,TRBV2,TRBJ1-1,TGTGCCAGCGGGGACTGGCATAACACTGAAGCTTTCTTT,CASGDWHNTEAFF
-,-,TRBV19,TRBJ2-1,TGTGCCAGTAGTAATGGAGGGGACTACAATGAGCAGTTCTTC,CASSNGGDYNEQFF
-,TRBD1,TRBV5-4,TRBJ1-2,TGTGCCAGCAGCTTGGTAGAGGGGGCAAGTGGCTACACCTTC,CASSLVEGASGYTF
once,-,TRBV6-5,TRBJ2-7,TGTGCCAGCATCAGCGGCTACGAGCAGTACTTC,CASISGYEQYF
-,TRBD1,TRBV29-1,TRBJ1-1,TGCAGCGTCCGAGCAGGGGGTGGCGAAGCTTTCTTT,CSVRAGGGEAFF
-,-,TRBV7-9,TRBJ2-7,TGTGCCAGCAGCGGAGGGCCTTTGAGCTCCTACGAGCAGTACTTC,CASSGGPLSSYEQYF
once,-,TRBV13,TRBJ1-2,TGTGCCAGCAGCTCCGCCCGGGAGGTGCTCTCTGGCTACACCTTC,CASSSAREVLSGYTF
-,-,TRBV7-8,TRBJ2-7,TGTGCCAGCAGCCCAACAGGGTACGAGCAGTACTTC,CASSPTGYEQYF
-,-,TRBV10-1,TRBJ1-2,TGCGCCAGCAGTGAGTCCGACAGGAACTATGGCTACACCTTC,CASSESDRNYGYTF
-,-,TRBV6-1,TRBJ1-3,TGTGCCAGCAGCGAAGACAGCTCTGGAAACACCATATATTTT,CASSEDSSGNTIYF
once,TRBD2,TRBV5-1,TRBJ2-5,TGCGCCAGCAGCGTGACTAGCGGGAGGGCCCTCATAAGGCAAGAGACCCAGTACTTC,CASSVTSGRALIRQETQYF
-,TRBD1,TRBV6-1,TRBJ1-4,TGTGCCAGCAGTGAAGGAAGACAGGGTGGTGCAACTAATGAAAAACTGTTTTTT,CASSEGRQGGATNEKLFF